The table lists the clone carrying this TCR beta chain with a few counts. The antigen is not known. Germline CDR1 and CDR2: MDHEN and SYDVKM. This CDR3 contains 16 residues. Deletions cut 5 bases from V and 0 bases from J, with 11 bases between. The PCR employed 60 Vbeta primers together with 13 Jbeta primers. Using immunoSEQ multiplex PCR, the repertoire was profiled, and TCRdb retains in-frame clones only, with some absent. The table shows approximately 170,000 clones, with around 77% occurring only once. Likely unrecorded immune exposures existed in these nominally healthy donors. This sample stems from a study of cytomegalovirus exposure and HLA in healthy donors. Whole-study results and caveats: It was reported that TCR beta sequences correctly inferred the HLA-A and HLA-B alleles for most subjects. Some TCR beta chains (164 of them) were listed as cytomegalovirus-associated. Data from an earlier analysis indicated that most TCR beta V segments were productive either about 87% or about 30% of the time.

The receptor's source is a woman between 35 and 50 years old in good health and CMV-seronegative. This chain links TRBV28 with TRBJ2-6; D unresolved. The source material was PBMCs. The CDR3 bases are TGTGCCAGCAGTCCCATGTACGGCTCTGGGGCCAACGTCCTGACTTTC. It specifies CASSPMYGSGANVLTF.